This T cell receptor (beta chain) comes out of a study of CD8+ T cells in alopecia areata. This clone came up many times. RNA extraction was followed by reverse transcription into cDNA, which acted as the sequencing template. Some clones are missing from TCRdb's copy, which holds only in-frame ones; the method was immunoSEQ multiplex PCR. The sample carries roughly 59,000 clones, roughly half recorded once. The germline V gene encodes CDR1 LNHNV and CDR2 YYDKDF (reference sequence). This CDR3 has 15 amino acids. The ends lost 4 bases at V and 2 bases at J; junction bases unmatched: 6. This sequence joins TRBV15 and TRBJ2-3, with 7 bases that match TRBD2. The input for sequencing was CD8+ T cells sorted from blood, taken at week 0. The source of this sequence is a human donor with alopecia areata. The CDR3 nucleotides read TGTGCCACCAGCAAAAGCGGGGAACCCACAGATACGCAGTATTTT. This sequence encodes CATSKSGEPTDTQYF.